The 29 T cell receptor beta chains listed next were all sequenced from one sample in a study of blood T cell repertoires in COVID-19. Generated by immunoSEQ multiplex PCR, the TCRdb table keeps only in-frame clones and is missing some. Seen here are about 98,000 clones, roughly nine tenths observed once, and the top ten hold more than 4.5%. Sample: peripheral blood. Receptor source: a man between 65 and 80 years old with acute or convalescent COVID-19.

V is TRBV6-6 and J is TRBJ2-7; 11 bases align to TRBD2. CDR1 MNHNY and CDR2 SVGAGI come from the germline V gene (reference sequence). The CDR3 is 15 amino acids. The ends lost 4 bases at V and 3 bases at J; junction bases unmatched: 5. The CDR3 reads CASSSRLAGLYEQYV. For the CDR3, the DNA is TGTGCCAGCAGTTCCCGACTAGCGGGGCTCTACGAGCAGTACGTC.

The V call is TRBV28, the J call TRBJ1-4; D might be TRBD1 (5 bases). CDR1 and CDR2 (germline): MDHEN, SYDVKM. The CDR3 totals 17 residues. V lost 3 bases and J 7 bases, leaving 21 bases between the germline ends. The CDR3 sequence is CASSFLGGRVGSEKLFF. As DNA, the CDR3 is TGTGCCAGCAGTTTTCTGGGGGGGAGGGTCGGCAGTGAAAAACTGTTTTTT.

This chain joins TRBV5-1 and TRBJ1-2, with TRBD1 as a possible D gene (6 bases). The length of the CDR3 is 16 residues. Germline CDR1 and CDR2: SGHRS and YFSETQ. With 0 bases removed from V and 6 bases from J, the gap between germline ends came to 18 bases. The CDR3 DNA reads TGCGCCAGCAGCTTGGGGGCCCACAGGGCCACGGATGGCTACACCTTC. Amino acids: CASSLGAHRATDGYTF.

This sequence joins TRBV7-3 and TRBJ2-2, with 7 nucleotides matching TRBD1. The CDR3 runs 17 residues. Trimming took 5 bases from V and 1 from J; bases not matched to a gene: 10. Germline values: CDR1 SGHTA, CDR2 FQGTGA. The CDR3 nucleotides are TGTGCCAGCAGCCGAGCGGCCGGGACAGTGAACACCGGGGAGCTGTTTTTT. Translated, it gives CASSRAAGTVNTGELFF.

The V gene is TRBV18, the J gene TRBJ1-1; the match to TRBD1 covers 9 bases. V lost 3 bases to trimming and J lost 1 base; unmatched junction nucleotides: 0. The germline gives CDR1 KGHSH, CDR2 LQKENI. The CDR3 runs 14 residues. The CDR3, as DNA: TGTGCCAGCTCACCGACAGGGGGGAACACTGAAGCTTTCTTT. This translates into CASSPTGGNTEAFF.

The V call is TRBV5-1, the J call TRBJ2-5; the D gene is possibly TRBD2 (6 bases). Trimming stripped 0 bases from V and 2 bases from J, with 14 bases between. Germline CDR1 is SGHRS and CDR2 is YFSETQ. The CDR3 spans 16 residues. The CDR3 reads CASSLAGNSGQETQYF. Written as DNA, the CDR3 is TGCGCCAGCAGCTTGGCCGGAAATAGCGGACAAGAGACCCAGTACTTC.

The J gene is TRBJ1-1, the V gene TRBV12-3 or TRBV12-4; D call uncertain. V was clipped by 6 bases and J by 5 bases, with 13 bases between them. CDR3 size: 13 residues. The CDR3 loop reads CASRVASRTEAFF. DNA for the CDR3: TGTGCCAGCAGAGTTGCCTCCCGGACTGAAGCTTTCTTT.

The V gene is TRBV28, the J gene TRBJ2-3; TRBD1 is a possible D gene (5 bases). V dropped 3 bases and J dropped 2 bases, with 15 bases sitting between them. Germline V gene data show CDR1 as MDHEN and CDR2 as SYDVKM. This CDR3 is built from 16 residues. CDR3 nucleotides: TGTGCCAGCAGTTTTCCCTTCGTGGGGCCCACAGATACGCAGTATTTT. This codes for CASSFPFVGPTDTQYF.

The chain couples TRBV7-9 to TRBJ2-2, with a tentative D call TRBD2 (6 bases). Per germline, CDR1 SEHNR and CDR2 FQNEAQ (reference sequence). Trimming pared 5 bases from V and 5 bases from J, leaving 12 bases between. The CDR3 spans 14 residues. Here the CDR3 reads CASSQGAGTGELFF. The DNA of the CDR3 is TGTGCCAGCAGCCAAGGGGCGGGGACCGGGGAGCTGTTTTTT.

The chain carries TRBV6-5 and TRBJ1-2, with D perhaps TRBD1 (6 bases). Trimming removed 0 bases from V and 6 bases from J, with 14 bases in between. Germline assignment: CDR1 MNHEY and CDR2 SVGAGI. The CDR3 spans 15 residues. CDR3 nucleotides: TGTGCCAGCAGTTACTCAGGGGGACCCTGGGATGGCTACACCTTC. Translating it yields CASSYSGGPWDGYTF.

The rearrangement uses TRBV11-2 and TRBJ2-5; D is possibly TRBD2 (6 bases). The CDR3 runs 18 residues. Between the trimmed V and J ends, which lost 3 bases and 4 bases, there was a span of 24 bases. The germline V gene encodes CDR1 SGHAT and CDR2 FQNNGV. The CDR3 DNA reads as TGTGCCAGCAGCTTCCCAGGAGGGCGGTTAACATGGGGAGAGACCCAGTACTTC. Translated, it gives CASSFPGGRLTWGETQYF. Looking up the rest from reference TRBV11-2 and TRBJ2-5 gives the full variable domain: EAGVAQSPRYKIIEKRQSVAFWCNPISGHATLYWYQQILGQGPKLLIQFQNNGVVDDSQLPKDRFSAERLKGVDSTLKIQPAKLEDSAVYLCASSFPGGRLTWGETQYFGPGTRLLVL.

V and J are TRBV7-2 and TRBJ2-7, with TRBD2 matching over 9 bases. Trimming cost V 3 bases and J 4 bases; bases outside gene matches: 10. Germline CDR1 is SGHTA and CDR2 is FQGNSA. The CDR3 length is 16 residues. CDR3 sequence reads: CASSFGRGGNGYEQYF. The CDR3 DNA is TGTGCCAGCAGCTTTGGGCGGGGGGGTAACGGGTACGAGCAGTACTTC. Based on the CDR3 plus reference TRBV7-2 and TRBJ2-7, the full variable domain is GAGVSQSPSNKVTEKGKDVELRCDPISGHTALYWYRQSLGQGLEFLIYFQGNSAPDKSGLPSDRFSAERTGGSVSTLTIQRTQQEDSAVYLCASSFGRGGNGYEQYFGPGTRLTVT.

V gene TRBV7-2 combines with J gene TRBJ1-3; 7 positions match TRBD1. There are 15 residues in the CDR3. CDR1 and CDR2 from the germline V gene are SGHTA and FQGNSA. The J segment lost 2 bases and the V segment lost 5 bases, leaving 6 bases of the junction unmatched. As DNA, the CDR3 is TGTGCCAGCAGCCTTGCGACAGGGCCTGGAAACACCATATATTTT. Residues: CASSLATGPGNTIYF.

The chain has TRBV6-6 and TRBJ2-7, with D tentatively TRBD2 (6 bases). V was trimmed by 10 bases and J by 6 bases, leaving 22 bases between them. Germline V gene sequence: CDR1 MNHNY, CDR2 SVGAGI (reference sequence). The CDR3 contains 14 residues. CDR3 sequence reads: CATRLGTSIPEQYF. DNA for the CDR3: TGTGCCACCCGGCTCGGGACTTCGATCCCCGAGCAGTACTTC.

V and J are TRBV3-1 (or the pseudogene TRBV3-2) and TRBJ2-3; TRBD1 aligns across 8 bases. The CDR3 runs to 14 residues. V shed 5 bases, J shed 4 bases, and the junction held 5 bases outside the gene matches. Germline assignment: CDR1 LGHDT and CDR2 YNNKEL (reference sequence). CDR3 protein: CASSIDRGPDTQYF. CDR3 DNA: TGTGCCAGCAGCATTGACAGGGGCCCAGATACGCAGTATTTT.

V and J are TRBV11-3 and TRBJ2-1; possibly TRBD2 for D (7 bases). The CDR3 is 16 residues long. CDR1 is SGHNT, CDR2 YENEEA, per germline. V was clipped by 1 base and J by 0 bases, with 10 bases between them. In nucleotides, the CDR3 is TGTGCCAGCAGCTTAGGGGGGGGCGGCTCCTACAATGAGCAGTTCTTC. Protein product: CASSLGGGGSYNEQFF. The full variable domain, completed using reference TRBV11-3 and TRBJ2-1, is EAGVVQSPRYKIIEKKQPVAFWCNPISGHNTLYWYLQNLGQGPELLIRYENEEAVDDSQLPKDRFSAERLKGVDSTLKIQPAELGDSAVYLCASSLGGGGSYNEQFFGPGTRLTVL.

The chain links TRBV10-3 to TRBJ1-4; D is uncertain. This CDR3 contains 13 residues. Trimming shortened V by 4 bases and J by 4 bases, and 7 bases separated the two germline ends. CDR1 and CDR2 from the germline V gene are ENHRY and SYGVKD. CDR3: CAISAGVNEKLFF. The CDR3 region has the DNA TGTGCCATCAGTGCGGGAGTTAATGAAAAACTGTTTTTT.

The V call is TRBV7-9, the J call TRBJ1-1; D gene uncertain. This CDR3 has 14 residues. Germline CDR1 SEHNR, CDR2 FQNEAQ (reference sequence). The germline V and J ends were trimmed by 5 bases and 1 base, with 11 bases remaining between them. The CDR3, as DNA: TGTGCCAGCAGCCCACGGGTTGGGAACACTGAAGCTTTCTTT. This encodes CASSPRVGNTEAFF.

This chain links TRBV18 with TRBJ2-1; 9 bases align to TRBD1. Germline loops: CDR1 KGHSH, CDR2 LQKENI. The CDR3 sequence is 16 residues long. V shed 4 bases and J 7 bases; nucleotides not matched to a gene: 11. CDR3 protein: CASSLRSGTGTNEQFF. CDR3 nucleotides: TGTGCCAGCTCACTTAGATCCGGGACAGGGACGAATGAGCAGTTCTTC.

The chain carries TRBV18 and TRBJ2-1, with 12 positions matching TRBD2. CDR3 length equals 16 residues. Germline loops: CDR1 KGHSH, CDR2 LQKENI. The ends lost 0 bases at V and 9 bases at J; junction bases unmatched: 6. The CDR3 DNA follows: TGTGCCAGCTCACCACCCCTAGCGGGGGGGCCGGGTGAGCAGTTCTTC. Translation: CASSPPLAGGPGEQFF.

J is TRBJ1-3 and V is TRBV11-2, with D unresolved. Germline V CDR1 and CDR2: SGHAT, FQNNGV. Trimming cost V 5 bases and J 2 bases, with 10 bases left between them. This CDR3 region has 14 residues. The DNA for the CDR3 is TGTGCCAGCAGCCCCGGGAGCACTGGAAACACCATATATTTT. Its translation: CASSPGSTGNTIYF.

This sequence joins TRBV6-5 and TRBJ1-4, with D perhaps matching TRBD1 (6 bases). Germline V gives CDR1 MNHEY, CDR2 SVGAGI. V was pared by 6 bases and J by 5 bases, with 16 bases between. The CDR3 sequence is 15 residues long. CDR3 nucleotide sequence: TGTGCCAGCAGACGCCAGGGGATTCTGAATGAAAAACTGTTTTTT. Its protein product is CASRRQGILNEKLFF.

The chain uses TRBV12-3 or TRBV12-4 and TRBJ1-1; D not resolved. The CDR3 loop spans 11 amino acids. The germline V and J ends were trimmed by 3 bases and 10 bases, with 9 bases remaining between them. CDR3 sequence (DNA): TGTGCCAGCAGTTTCGGACTGGGAGCTTTCTTT. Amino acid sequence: CASSFGLGAFF.

CDR3 in amino acids: CASSLVWTGLETQYF. The CDR3 DNA follows: TGTGCCAGCAGCTTAGTCTGGACAGGTTTGGAGACCCAGTACTTC. This chain connects TRBV7-2 to TRBJ2-5, with 7 positions matching TRBD1. The CDR3 loop spans 15 amino acids. Per the germline V gene, CDR1 is SGHTA and CDR2 is FQGNSA. Germline trimming cut 1 base from V and 5 bases from J; bases unmatched to any gene: 7. Combining the CDR3 with reference TRBV7-2 and TRBJ2-5 gives the whole variable domain GAGVSQSPSNKVTEKGKDVELRCDPISGHTALYWYRQSLGQGLEFLIYFQGNSAPDKSGLPSDRFSAERTGGSVSTLTIQRTQQEDSAVYLCASSLVWTGLETQYFGPGTRLLVL.

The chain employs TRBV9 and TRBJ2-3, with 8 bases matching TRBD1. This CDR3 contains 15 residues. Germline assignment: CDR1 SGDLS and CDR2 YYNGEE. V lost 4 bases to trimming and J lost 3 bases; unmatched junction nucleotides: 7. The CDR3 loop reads CASSPRDRRTDTQYF. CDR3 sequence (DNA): TGTGCCAGCAGCCCCCGGGACAGGAGGACAGATACGCAGTATTTT. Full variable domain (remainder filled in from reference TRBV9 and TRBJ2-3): DSGVTQTPKHLITATGQRVTLRCSPRSGDLSVYWYQQSLDQGLQFLIQYYNGEERAKGNILERFSAQQFPDLHSELNLSSLELGDSALYFCASSPRDRRTDTQYFGPGTRLTVL.

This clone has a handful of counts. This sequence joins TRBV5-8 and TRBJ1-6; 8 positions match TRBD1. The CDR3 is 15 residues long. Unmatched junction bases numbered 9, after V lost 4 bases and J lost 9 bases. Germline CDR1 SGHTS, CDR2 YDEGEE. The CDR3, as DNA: TGTGCCAGCAGCAAACGACAGGGGTTGGCTTCACCCCTCCACTTT. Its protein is CASSKRQGLASPLHF.

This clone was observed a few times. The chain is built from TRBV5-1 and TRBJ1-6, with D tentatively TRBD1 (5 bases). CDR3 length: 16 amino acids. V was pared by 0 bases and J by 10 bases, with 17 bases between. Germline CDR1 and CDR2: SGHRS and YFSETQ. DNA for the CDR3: TGCGCCAGCAGCTTGGGTACCAGGGTCTCTGGCTCACCCCTCCACTTT. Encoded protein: CASSLGTRVSGSPLHF.

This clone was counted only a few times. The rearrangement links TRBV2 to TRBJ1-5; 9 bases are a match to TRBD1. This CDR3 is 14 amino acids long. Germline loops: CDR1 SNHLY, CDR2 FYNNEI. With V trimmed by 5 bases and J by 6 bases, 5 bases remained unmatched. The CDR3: CASSWDRDGQPQHF. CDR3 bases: TGTGCCAGCAGTTGGGACAGGGACGGTCAGCCCCAGCATTTT.

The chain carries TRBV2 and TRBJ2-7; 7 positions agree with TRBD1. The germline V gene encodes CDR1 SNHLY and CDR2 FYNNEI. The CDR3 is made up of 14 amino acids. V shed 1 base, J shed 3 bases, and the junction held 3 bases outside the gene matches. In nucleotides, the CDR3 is TGTGCCAGCAGTGAAGAAGGGGGCTTCTACGAGCAGTACGTC. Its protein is CASSEEGGFYEQYV.